This TCR beta chain comes out of a study of T-cell memory formation after mild COVID-19. MiXCR was run by TCRdb on the 5' RACE reads, yielding one entry per CDR3 protein. The sample has roughly 610,000 distinct CDR3 sequences; approximately 15% are singletons. Germline assignment: CDR1 LGHDT and CDR2 YNNKEL (reference sequence). The V end was cut by 7 bases, the J end by 3 bases, with 18 bases between. CDR3 length: 15 residues. The TCR sequence derives from an adult woman who had mild COVID-19 (a few samples of this study predate the infection). Cell type and time point are not known. The sequencing sample was made of PBMCs or a T cell subset sorted from them (not recorded which). The chain links TRBV3-1 to TRBJ2-5; the D gene is possibly TRBD2 (5 bases). CDR3 sequence: CASKRRQAGKETQYF. The CDR3 coding sequence is TGTGCCAGCAAGAGACGCCAAGCCGGGAAAGAGACCCAGTACTTC.